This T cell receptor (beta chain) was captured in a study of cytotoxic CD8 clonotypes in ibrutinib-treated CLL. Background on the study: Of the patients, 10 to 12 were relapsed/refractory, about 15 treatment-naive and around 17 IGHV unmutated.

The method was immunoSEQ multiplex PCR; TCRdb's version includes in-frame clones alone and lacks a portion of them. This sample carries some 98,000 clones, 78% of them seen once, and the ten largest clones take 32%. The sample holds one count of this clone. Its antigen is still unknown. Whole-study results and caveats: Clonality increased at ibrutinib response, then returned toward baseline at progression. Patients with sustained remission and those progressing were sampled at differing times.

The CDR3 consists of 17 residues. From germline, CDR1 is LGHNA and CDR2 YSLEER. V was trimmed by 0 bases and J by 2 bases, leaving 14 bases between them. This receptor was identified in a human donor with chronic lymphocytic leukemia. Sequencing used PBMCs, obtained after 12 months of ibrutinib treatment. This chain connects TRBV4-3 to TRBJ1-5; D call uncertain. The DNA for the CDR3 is TGCGCCAGCAGCCAAGAATTCAGAGGATTAGGCAATCAGCCCCAGCATTTT. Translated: CASSQEFRGLGNQPQHF.